The source of this T cell receptor beta chain is a study of radiotherapy plus CTLA-4 blockade in lung cancer. Study-level background: In less than 20% of patients, objective responses were seen; 31% had disease control.

This clone was observed a single time. What it binds is unknown. Profiled with immunoSEQ multiplex PCR; TCRdb holds only in-frame clones, not every one. The table lists about 120,000 clones, 70% to 90% of them singletons, with 5.5% to 7% in the top ten. In chemo-refractory metastatic non-small-cell lung cancer, patients got ipilimumab CTLA-4 blockade together with focal radiation. This CDR3 spans 12 amino acids. The V end lost 0 bases, the J end lost 6 bases, and 5 bases lay between the germline ends. CDR1 and CDR2 (germline): GTSNPN, SVGIG (reference sequence). General study findings and limits: Peripheral blood showed expansion of tumor-derived TCR clones after radiotherapy and ipilimumab.

The input for sequencing was peripheral blood, taken from a patient treated with radiotherapy plus ipilimumab. The chain links TRBV30 to TRBJ2-2; D is undetermined. The source is a human donor with non-small cell lung cancer that progressed on radiotherapy plus ipilimumab. CDR3 coding DNA: TGTGCCTGGAGTGTACTTCCCGGGGAGCTGTTTTTT. It specifies CAWSVLPGELFF.